The rows below give T cell receptor beta chains drawn from one sample of a study of neurological immune-mediated disorders. TCRdb analysed the 5' RACE reads with MiXCR anew, one entry per CDR3 protein. The table shows 50,000 or so distinct CDR3 sequences, with under 30% occurring only once. The sample consisted of PBMCs. These TCRs come from an older woman in good health. CDR3s include the opening cysteine and the closing phenylalanine or tryptophan. D genes are given only for firm matches. The listing skips clone size in some rows; elsewhere it reads once, few, many or a size class.

>16|TRBV6-1|.|few|TRBJ2-3
CASRTGTVEIRDTQYF
TGTGCCAGCAGGACCGGGACGGTAGAAATACGAGATACGCAGTATTTT
>13|TRBV3-1|.|few|TRBJ1-1
CASSSERNTEAFF
TGTGCCAGCAGCTCCGAGCGGAACACTGAAGCTTTCTTT
>16|TRBV5-1|TRBD1|many|TRBJ1-5
CASSLAGTGFNQPQHF
TGCGCCAGCAGCTTGGCCGGGACAGGGTTTAATCAGCCCCAGCATTTT
>16|TRBV18|TRBD2|.|TRBJ2-7
CASSLTSVGGRGEQYF
TGTGCCAGCTCACTGACTAGCGTGGGAGGTAGGGGCGAGCAGTACTTC
>14|TRBV5-1|TRBD2|many|TRBJ2-1
CASRKTSGKNEQFF
TGCGCCAGCAGGAAGACTAGCGGGAAGAATGAGCAGTTCTTC
>13|TRBV6-5|.|.|TRBJ1-1
CASSLGTGSEAFF
TGTGCCAGCAGTTTAGGAACAGGCTCTGAAGCTTTCTTT
>14|TRBV4-2|.|many|TRBJ2-5
CASSQEASQETQYF
TGTGCCAGCAGCCAAGAGGCTTCCCAAGAGACCCAGTACTTC
>13|TRBV20-1|.|many|TRBJ2-3
CSASPPGADTQYF
TGCAGTGCTAGCCCCCCCGGGGCAGATACGCAGTATTTT
>12|TRBV3-1|.|many|TRBJ1-2
CASSPTRGGYTF
TGTGCCAGCAGCCCCACCAGGGGAGGCTACACCTTC
>17|TRBV7-2|TRBD1|many|TRBJ1-2
CASSLETPGQGYYGYTF
TGTGCCAGCAGCTTAGAAACACCGGGACAGGGATACTATGGCTACACCTTC
>12|TRBV12-3/TRBV12-4|.|many|TRBJ1-2
CASTLLTHGYTF
TGTGCCAGCACCCTCCTGACCCATGGCTACACCTTC
>16|TRBV5-1|TRBD2|many|TRBJ2-2
CASSSGTSGTTGELFF
TGCGCCAGCAGTTCCGGGACTAGCGGTACCACCGGGGAGCTGTTTTTT
>14|TRBV7-9|.|.|TRBJ1-1
CASIKQGLRTEAFF
TGTGCCAGCATTAAACAGGGTTTACGCACTGAAGCTTTCTTT
>14|TRBV3-1|.|.|TRBJ2-7
CASSPATSFREQYF
TGTGCCAGCAGCCCCGCGACTAGTTTCCGCGAGCAGTACTTC
>14|TRBV20-1|.|many|TRBJ2-1
CSARAPAGAPGQFF
TGCAGTGCTAGAGCTCCGGCGGGGGCCCCGGGGCAGTTCTTC
>15|TRBV20-1|.|few|TRBJ1-1
CSARHSTGGRTEAFF
TGCAGTGCTAGACATTCGACTGGAGGGCGCACTGAAGCTTTCTTT
>15|TRBV6-2/TRBV6-3|TRBD2|many|TRBJ2-7
CASSRLAGGAYEQYF
TGTGCCAGCAGTCGCCTAGCGGGAGGCGCCTACGAGCAGTACTTC
>16|TRBV11-2|.|few|TRBJ2-1
CASSPTGGSSYNEQFF
TGTGCCAGCAGCCCAACTGGGGGTAGCTCCTACAATGAGCAGTTCTTC
>14|TRBV5-5|.|many|TRBJ2-1
CASGIASSYNEQFF
TGTGCCAGCGGAATCGCAAGCTCCTACAATGAGCAGTTCTTC
>13|TRBV29-1|.|many|TRBJ2-3
CSVDMPDTDTQYF
TGCAGCGTTGATATGCCCGACACAGATACGCAGTATTTT